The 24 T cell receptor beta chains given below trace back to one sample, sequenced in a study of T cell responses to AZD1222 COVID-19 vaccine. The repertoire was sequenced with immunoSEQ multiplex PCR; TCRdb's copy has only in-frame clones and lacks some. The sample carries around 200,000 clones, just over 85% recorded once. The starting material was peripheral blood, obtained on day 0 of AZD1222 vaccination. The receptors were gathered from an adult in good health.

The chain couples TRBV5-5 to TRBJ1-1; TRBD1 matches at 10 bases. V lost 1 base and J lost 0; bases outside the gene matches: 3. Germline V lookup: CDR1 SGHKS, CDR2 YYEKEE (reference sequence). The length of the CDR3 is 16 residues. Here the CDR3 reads CASSLRTGGLNTEAFF. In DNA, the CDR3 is TGTGCCAGCAGCTTGCGGACAGGGGGTTTGAACACTGAAGCTTTCTTT.

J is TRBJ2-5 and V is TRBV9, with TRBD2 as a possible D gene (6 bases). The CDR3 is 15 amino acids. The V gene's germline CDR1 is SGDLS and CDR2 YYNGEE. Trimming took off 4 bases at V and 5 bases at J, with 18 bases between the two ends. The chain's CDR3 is CASSSTEGMAETQYF. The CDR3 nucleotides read TGTGCCAGCAGCTCTACGGAGGGGATGGCGGAGACCCAGTACTTC.

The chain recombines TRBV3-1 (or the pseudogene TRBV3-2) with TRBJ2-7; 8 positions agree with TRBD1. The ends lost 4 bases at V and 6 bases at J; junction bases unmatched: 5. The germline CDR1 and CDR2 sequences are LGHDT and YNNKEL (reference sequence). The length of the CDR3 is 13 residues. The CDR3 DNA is TGTGCCAGCAGCCCCCGACAGGGGTCCGAGCAGTACTTC. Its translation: CASSPRQGSEQYF.

In DNA, the CDR3 is TGTGCCCTACGGACCGGGACTAGCGGCTCCTACGAGCAGTACTTC. It is translated as CALRTGTSGSYEQYF. This chain links TRBV10-3 with TRBJ2-7, with 11 bases aligning to TRBD2. The CDR3 covers 15 residues. The junction had 9 bases not matched to a gene; V was cut back by 11 bases and J by 0 bases. Germline CDR1 and CDR2: ENHRY and SYGVKD.

CDR3 sequence: CASSPPGQVNTGELFF. CDR3 coding DNA: TGTGCCAGCAGCCCGCCCGGACAGGTTAACACCGGGGAGCTGTTTTTT. This chain links TRBV27 with TRBJ2-2, with 7 bases aligning to TRBD1. The CDR3 covers 16 residues. From germline, CDR1 is MNHEY and CDR2 SMNVEV (reference sequence). V was clipped by 6 bases and J by 2 bases; unmatched bases: 9.

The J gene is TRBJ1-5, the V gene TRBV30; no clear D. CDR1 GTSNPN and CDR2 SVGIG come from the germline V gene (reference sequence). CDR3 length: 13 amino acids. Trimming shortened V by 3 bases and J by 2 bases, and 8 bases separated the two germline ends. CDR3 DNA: TGTGCCTGGAGCGTCGAAGGCAATCAGCCCCAGCATTTT. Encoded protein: CAWSVEGNQPQHF.

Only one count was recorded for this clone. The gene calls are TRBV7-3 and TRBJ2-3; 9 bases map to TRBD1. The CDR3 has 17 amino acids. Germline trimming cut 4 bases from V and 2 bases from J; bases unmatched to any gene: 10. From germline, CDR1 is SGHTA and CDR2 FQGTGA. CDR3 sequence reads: CASSSQDRGYPTDTQYF. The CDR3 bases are TGTGCCAGCAGCTCGCAAGACAGGGGGTACCCCACAGATACGCAGTATTTT.

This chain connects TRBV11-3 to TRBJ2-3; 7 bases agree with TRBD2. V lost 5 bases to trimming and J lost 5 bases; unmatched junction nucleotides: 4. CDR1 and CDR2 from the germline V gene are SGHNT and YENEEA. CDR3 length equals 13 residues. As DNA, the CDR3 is TGTGCCAGCAGCCCGGGGGGACGAGATACGCAGTATTTT. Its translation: CASSPGGRDTQYF.

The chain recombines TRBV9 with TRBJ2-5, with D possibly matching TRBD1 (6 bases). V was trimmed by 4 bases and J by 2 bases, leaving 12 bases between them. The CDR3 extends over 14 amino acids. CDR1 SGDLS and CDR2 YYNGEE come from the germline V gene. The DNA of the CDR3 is TGTGCCAGCAGCTCCTGGACAGATCAAGAGACCCAGTACTTC. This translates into CASSSWTDQETQYF.

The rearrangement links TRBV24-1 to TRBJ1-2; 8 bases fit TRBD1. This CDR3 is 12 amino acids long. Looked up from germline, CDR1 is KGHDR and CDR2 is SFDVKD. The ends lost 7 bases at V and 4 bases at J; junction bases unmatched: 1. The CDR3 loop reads CATSDRGYGYTF. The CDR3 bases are TGTGCCACCAGCGACAGGGGCTATGGCTACACCTTC.

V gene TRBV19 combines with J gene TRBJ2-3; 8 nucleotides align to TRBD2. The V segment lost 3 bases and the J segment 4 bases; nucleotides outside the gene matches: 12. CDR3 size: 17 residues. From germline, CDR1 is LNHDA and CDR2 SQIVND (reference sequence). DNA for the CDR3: TGTGCCAGTAGTATTCTGGGCGGGAGGATCGGGGCAGATACGCAGTATTTT. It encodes CASSILGGRIGADTQYF.

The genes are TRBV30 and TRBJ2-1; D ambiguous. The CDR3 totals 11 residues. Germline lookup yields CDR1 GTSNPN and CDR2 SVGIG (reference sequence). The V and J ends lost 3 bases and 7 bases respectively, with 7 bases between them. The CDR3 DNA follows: TGTGCCTGGAGGCCATTGAATGAGCAGTTCTTC. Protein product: CAWRPLNEQFF.

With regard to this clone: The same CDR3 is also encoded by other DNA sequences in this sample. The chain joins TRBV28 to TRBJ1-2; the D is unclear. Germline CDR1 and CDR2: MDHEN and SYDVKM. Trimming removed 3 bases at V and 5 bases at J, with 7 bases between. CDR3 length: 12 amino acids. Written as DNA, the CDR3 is TGTGCCAGCAGTTTGAGCGGGTATGGCTACACCTTC. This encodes CASSLSGYGYTF.

The DNA for the CDR3 is TGTGCCAGCAGTCTCGGGACAGGTATTTACAATGAGCAGTTCTTC. Translated, it gives CASSLGTGIYNEQFF. The chain joins TRBV28 to TRBJ2-1, with 8 bases identical to TRBD1. Germline CDR1 is MDHEN and CDR2 is SYDVKM. Trimming removed 5 bases from V and 4 bases from J; junction bases left unmatched: 7. CDR3 length: 15 amino acids. Together with reference TRBV28 and TRBJ2-1, the CDR3 gives the full variable domain: DVKVTQSSRYLVKRTGEKVFLECVQDMDHENMFWYRQDPGLGLRLIYFSYDVKMKEKGDIPEGYSVSREKKERFSLILESASTNQTSMYLCASSLGTGIYNEQFFGPGTRLTVL.

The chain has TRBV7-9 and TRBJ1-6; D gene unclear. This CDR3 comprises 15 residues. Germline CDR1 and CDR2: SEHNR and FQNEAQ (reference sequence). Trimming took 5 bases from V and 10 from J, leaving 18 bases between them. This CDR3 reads CASSPGVGPRSPLHF. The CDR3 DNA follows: TGTGCCAGCAGCCCCGGGGTTGGCCCAAGGTCACCCCTCCACTTT.

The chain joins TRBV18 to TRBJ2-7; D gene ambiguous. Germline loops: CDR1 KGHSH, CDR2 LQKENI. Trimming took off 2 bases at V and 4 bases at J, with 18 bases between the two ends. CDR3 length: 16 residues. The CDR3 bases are TGTGCCAGCTCACCAGATCGCCAGGTGAGGCCTTACGAGCAGTACTTC. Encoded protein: CASSPDRQVRPYEQYF.

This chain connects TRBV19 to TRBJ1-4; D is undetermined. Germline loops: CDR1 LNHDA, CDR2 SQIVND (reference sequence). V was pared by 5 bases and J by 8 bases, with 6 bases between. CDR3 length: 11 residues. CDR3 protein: CASSPREKLFF. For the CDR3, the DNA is TGTGCCAGTAGTCCCCGGGAAAAACTGTTTTTT.

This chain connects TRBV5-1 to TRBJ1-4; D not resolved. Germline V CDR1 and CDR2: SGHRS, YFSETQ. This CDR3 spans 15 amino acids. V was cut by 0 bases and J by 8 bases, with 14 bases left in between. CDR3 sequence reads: CASSLEPGLVEKLFF. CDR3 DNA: TGCGCCAGCAGCTTGGAACCGGGGTTGGTAGAAAAACTGTTTTTT.

The CDR3 coding sequence is TGTGCCAGTAGTATGGGGGTGTCCTCCTACGAGCAGTACTTC. It specifies CASSMGVSSYEQYF. V usage is TRBV19 and J usage is TRBJ2-7; D could derive from TRBD1 or TRBD2 (5 bases each). Per the germline V gene, CDR1 is LNHDA and CDR2 is SQIVND (reference sequence). The CDR3 sequence is 14 residues long. Trimming removed 3 bases at V and 0 bases at J, with 9 bases between.

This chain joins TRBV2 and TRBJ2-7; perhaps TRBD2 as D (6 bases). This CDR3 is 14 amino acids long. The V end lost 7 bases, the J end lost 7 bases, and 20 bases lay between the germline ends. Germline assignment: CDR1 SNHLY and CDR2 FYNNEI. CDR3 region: CASIWGDGPGEQYF. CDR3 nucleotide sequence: TGTGCCAGCATTTGGGGGGACGGCCCAGGGGAGCAGTACTTC.

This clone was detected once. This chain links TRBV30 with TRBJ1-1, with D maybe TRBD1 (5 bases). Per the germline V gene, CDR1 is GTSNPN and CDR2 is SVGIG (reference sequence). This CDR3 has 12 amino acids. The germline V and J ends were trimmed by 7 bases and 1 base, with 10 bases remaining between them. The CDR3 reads CASQGSNTEAFF. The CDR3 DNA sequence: TGTGCCTCGCAGGGTTCGAACACTGAAGCTTTCTTT.

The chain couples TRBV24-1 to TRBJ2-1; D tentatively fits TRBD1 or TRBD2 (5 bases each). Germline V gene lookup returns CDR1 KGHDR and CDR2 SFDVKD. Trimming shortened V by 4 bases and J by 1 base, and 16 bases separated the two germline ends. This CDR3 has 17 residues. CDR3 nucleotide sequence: TGTGCCACCAGTGACTTCCGGGACGAATATTCCTACAATGAGCAGTTCTTC. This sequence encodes CATSDFRDEYSYNEQFF.

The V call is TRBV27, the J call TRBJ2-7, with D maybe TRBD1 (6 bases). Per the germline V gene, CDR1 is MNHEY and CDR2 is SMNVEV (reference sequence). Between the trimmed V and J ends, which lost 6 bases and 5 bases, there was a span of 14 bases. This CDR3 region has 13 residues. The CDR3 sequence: CASSFQGPHEQYF. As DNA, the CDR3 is TGTGCCAGCAGCTTCCAGGGGCCCCACGAGCAGTACTTC.

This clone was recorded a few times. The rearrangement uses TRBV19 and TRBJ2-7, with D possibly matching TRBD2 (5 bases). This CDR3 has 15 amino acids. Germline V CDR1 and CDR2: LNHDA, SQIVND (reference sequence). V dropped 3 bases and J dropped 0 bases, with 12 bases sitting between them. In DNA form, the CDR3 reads TGTGCCAGTAGTATCGGGCGGGCAGCCTCCTACGAGCAGTACTTC. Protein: CASSIGRAASYEQYF.